This TCR beta chain comes out of a study of T cells expressing NK-cell markers. Whole-study findings and limits: Of the CD8+ T cells in a handful of donors, about 1.0-7.5% belonged to dominant NKG2C+ clonotypes.

Regarding this clonotype: Its target is not known.

Each CDR3 protein gets one entry in TCRdb, which reprocessed the 5' RACE reads and gives no DNA. The sample totals about 460,000 distinct CDR3 sequences. Sequenced material: blood T cells: a sorted CD56 or NKG2C T cell subset, CD4+ or CD8+ T cells, or bulk PBMC T cells (not recorded which). The receptor's source is a woman between 50 and 59 years old in good health.

CDR3: CSASGLDPYSYNEQFF. The chain recombines TRBV20-1 with TRBJ2-1. The CDR3 runs 16 residues. CDR1 is DFQATT and CDR2 is SNEGSKA in the germline V gene (reference sequence).